This T cell receptor beta chain originates from a study of T cells in Graves' hyperthyroidism and ophthalmopathy. A few counts support this clonotype. Patients aged 18 to 65 had newly diagnosed hyperthyroidism lasting under 2 months. The germline V gene has CDR1 LGHDT and CDR2 YNNKEL (reference sequence). This CDR3 contains 17 residues. V lost 4 bases to trimming and J lost 0 bases; unmatched junction nucleotides: 4. What was amplified from RNA transcripts were TCR beta CDR3 regions. The primer set for the first-round RT-PCR of the TCR CDR3 was HTBI. TCRdb itself ran the multiplex PCR reads through MiXCR, one entry per CDR3 protein. The profile covers about 770,000 distinct CDR3 sequences, with roughly a sixth appearing a single time and 16% taken by the ten largest.

The sequence was obtained from a woman aged 45-65 years with Graves' hyperthyroidism that later progressed to Graves' ophthalmopathy. The chain links TRBV3-1 to TRBJ2-5; 14 bases fit TRBD2. Sequenced material: blood. The chain's CDR3 is CASSRGLAGANQETQYF. The CDR3 DNA reads TGTGCCAGCAGCCGGGGACTAGCGGGGGCCAACCAAGAGACCCAGTACTTC.